These 7 T cell receptor beta chains originate from one sample sequenced in a study of T cells in Graves' hyperthyroidism and ophthalmopathy. Authors of the study amplified TCR beta CDR3 regions from RNA transcripts. The HTBI primer set served for first-round RT-PCR of the TCR CDR3. One entry per CDR3 protein, called by TCRdb with MiXCR from the multiplex PCR reads. The sample records 700,000 or so distinct CDR3 sequences, 16% being singletons. What was sequenced was blood. These receptors were obtained from a man aged 18 to 35 with Graves' hyperthyroidism.

The table lists this clonotype with a few counts. This chain links TRBV29-1 with TRBJ2-1; D not resolved. The V gene's germline CDR1 is SQVTM and CDR2 ANQGSEA. With 2 bases removed from V and 5 bases from J, the gap between germline ends came to 1 base. The CDR3 totals 10 residues. The CDR3 sequence is CSVEHNEQFF. Here the CDR3 DNA reads TGCAGCGTTGAACACAATGAGCAGTTCTTC.

This clonotype showed up many times. As DNA, the CDR3 is TGTGCCAGCAGCTCCCTCGGGACAGGGATCGACGAGCAGTACTTC. This translates into CASSSLGTGIDEQYF. The chain couples TRBV7-3 to TRBJ2-7; 9 bases map to TRBD1. The CDR3 has 15 residues. The V gene's germline CDR1 is SGHTA and CDR2 FQGTGA. V dropped 4 bases and J dropped 5; count of bases not matched to a gene: 9.

The CDR3 here is CASHSAGEETQYF. The CDR3 nucleotides read TGTGCCAGCCATTCCGCGGGGGAAGAGACCCAGTACTTC. V is TRBV28 and J is TRBJ2-5, with 7 bases fitting TRBD2. The germline CDR1 and CDR2 sequences are MDHEN and SYDVKM. V was clipped by 8 bases and J by 3 bases; unmatched bases: 6. This CDR3 spans 13 amino acids. Combining the CDR3 with reference TRBV28 and TRBJ2-5 gives the whole variable domain DVKVTQSSRYLVKRTGEKVFLECVQDMDHENMFWYRQDPGLGLRLIYFSYDVKMKEKGDIPEGYSVSREKKERFSLILESASTNQTSMYLCASHSAGEETQYFGPGTRLLVL.

This clonotype was seen more than once but under ten times. This chain links TRBV12-3 or TRBV12-4 with TRBJ2-3; D is perhaps TRBD1 (5 bases). CDR3 length: 15 amino acids. V was cut by 3 bases and J by 0 bases, with 10 bases left in between. CDR3 bases: TGTGCCAGCAGTTTTCTGCACAGGAGCACAGATACGCAGTATTTT. Residues: CASSFLHRSTDTQYF.

This clonotype was observed a few times. V gene TRBV20-1 combines with J gene TRBJ1-5; D is unclear. Trimming shortened V by 6 bases and J by 9 bases, and 12 bases separated the two germline ends. The CDR3 length is 11 residues. The V gene's germline CDR1 is DFQATT and CDR2 SNEGSKA (reference sequence). The CDR3 protein is CSARTLGPQHF. The DNA of the CDR3 is TGCAGTGCCCGGACCCTGGGGCCCCAGCATTTT.

The gene calls are TRBV7-9 and TRBJ2-2, with 7 bases matching TRBD1. The trim removed 5 bases at V and 5 bases at J, leaving 5 bases unmatched. Germline-derived CDR1 and CDR2 are SEHNR and FQNEAQ (reference sequence). The CDR3 loop spans 14 amino acids. CDR3 coding DNA: TGTGCCAGCAGCAAGGGACAGTTTACCGGGGAGCTGTTTTTT. Encoded protein: CASSKGQFTGELFF. Supplemented by reference TRBV7-9 and TRBJ2-2, the full variable domain reads DTGVSQNPRHKITKRGQNVTFRCDPISEHNRLYWYRQTLGQGPEFLTYFQNEAQLEKSRLLSDRFSAERPKGSFSTLEIQRTEQGDSAMYLCASSKGQFTGELFFGEGSRLTVL.

This clonotype was seen at least ten times. This chain uses TRBV6-1 with TRBJ2-2; 10 bases are shared with TRBD1. V lost 7 bases, J lost 5 bases, and 7 bases stayed unmatched. The CDR3 spans 15 residues. Germline loops: CDR1 MNHNS, CDR2 SASEGT. CDR3 protein: CASTRQGADTGELFF. CDR3 sequence (DNA): TGTGCCAGCACGAGACAGGGGGCGGATACCGGGGAGCTGTTTTTT.